Following are 32 T cell receptor beta chains from one sample sequenced in a study of blood T cell repertoires in COVID-19. Assay: immunoSEQ multiplex PCR; the TCRdb copy retains only in-frame clones and omits some. The table records roughly 80,000 clones, 78% of them present only once. Sequenced: peripheral blood. The origin of the receptors is a human donor in a cohort sampled during active COVID-19.

J is TRBJ2-5 and V is TRBV7-8, with TRBD1 matching over 7 bases. The CDR3 has 15 residues. The V and J ends lost 1 base and 0 bases, in that order; junction bases with no gene match: 2. Germline CDR1 SGHVS, CDR2 FQNEAQ. In nucleotides, the CDR3 is TGTGCCAGCAGCTTAGGTACAGGGGACCAAGAGACCCAGTACTTC. Amino acids: CASSLGTGDQETQYF.

This clone has a handful of counts. This rearrangement joins TRBV19 to TRBJ1-1, with 7 positions matching TRBD1. Trimming cost V 5 bases and J 4 bases; bases outside gene matches: 10. The CDR3 is 15 amino acids. Germline V gene lookup returns CDR1 LNHDA and CDR2 SQIVND (reference sequence). The chain's CDR3 is CASSPYTGVGTEAFF. The CDR3, as DNA: TGTGCCAGTAGTCCATATACAGGGGTGGGCACTGAAGCTTTCTTT.

This chain uses TRBV6-8 with TRBJ1-5; TRBD1 matches at 9 bases. CDR1 is MNHGY and CDR2 is SAAAGT in the germline V gene. The CDR3 runs 15 residues. The V and J ends lost 5 bases and 6 bases, in that order; junction bases with no gene match: 8. DNA of the CDR3: TGTGCCAGCAGTGCTACAGGGGGCGCGGTTCAGCCCCAGCATTTT. Translation: CASSATGGAVQPQHF.

This clone occurred a few times. The chain links TRBV7-8 to TRBJ2-3; D possibly corresponds to TRBD2 (7 bases). The CDR3 has 17 amino acids. Trimming left V 5 bases short and J 0 bases short, with 18 bases between. CDR1 is SGHVS, CDR2 FQNEAQ, per germline. The CDR3 DNA sequence: TGTGCCAGCAGCCTAGGGGGGGCGGGGGCTAGCACAGATACGCAGTATTTT. The encoded protein is CASSLGGAGASTDTQYF.

V usage is TRBV6-2 or TRBV6-3 and J usage is TRBJ1-1; D not resolved. V lost 2 bases, J lost 7 bases, and 5 bases lay in between. CDR1 is MNHEY, CDR2 SVGEGT, per germline. This CDR3 has 11 amino acids. Here the CDR3 reads CASSYAVEAFF. Written as DNA, the CDR3 is TGTGCCAGCAGTTACGCAGTTGAAGCTTTCTTT.

This chain uses TRBV27 with TRBJ1-2; D is unresolved. The V and J ends lost 4 bases and 4 bases respectively, with 10 bases between them. The V gene's germline CDR1 is MNHEY and CDR2 SMNVEV (reference sequence). The CDR3 has 13 amino acids. DNA of the CDR3: TGTGCCAGCAGTTCCTGGGGAGGCTATGGCTACACCTTC. It codes for CASSSWGGYGYTF.

The rearrangement links TRBV5-1 to TRBJ1-1; TRBD1 is a possible D gene (6 bases). The V gene's germline CDR1 is SGHRS and CDR2 YFSETQ. V was shortened by 7 bases and J by 0 bases, with 13 bases between the two germline ends. This CDR3 is built from 14 residues. The CDR3 region has the DNA TGCGCCAGCCGCCCAGGGGCTTTGAACACTGAAGCTTTCTTT. As protein: CASRPGALNTEAFF.

The V and J genes are TRBV14 and TRBJ1-5; the D gene is possibly TRBD1 (6 bases). V was shortened by 0 bases and J by 3 bases, with 15 bases between the two germline ends. This CDR3 has 17 amino acids. The germline V gene encodes CDR1 SGHDN and CDR2 FVKESK. In DNA, the CDR3 is TGTGCCAGCAGCCAAGATGAGGGGGGGAGGGACAATCAGCCCCAGCATTTT. This sequence encodes CASSQDEGGRDNQPQHF.

The chain carries TRBV9 and TRBJ1-4; D not certain. Trimming stripped 0 bases from V and 0 bases from J, with 12 bases between. The CDR3 has 17 residues. The germline CDR1 and CDR2 sequences are SGDLS and YYNGEE. The CDR3 loop reads CASSVGGGGATNEKLFF. CDR3 in DNA: TGTGCCAGCAGCGTAGGCGGCGGAGGCGCAACTAATGAAAAACTGTTTTTT.

CDR3 amino acids: CASSIDYPGLGNSPLHF. CDR3 bases: TGTGCCAGTAGTATAGATTACCCAGGACTCGGAAATTCACCCCTCCACTTT. The V and J genes are TRBV19 and TRBJ1-6; the D is unclear. This CDR3 has 17 amino acids. V shed 0 bases and J shed 7 bases, with 16 bases lying between them. Germline CDR1 LNHDA, CDR2 SQIVND (reference sequence).

The gene calls are TRBV12-3 or TRBV12-4 and TRBJ1-1; 7 bases align to TRBD1. Trimming at V came to 3 bases and at J to 7 bases, leaving 2 bases not matched to a gene. This CDR3 is 12 amino acids long. The CDR3 is CASSLTGNEAFF. The CDR3 DNA reads as TGTGCCAGCAGTTTGACAGGGAATGAAGCTTTCTTT.

The chain is built from TRBV19 and TRBJ2-7; D unresolved. Germline CDR1 and CDR2: LNHDA and SQIVND (reference sequence). The CDR3 has 12 residues. V was trimmed by 1 base and J by 6 bases, leaving 7 bases between them. Here the CDR3 reads CASSIGHCEQYF. CDR3 in DNA: TGTGCCAGTAGTATAGGCCACTGCGAGCAGTACTTC.

The chain recombines TRBV2 with TRBJ1-5; 7 bases are a match to TRBD1. This CDR3 has 16 residues. Looked up from germline, CDR1 is SNHLY and CDR2 is FYNNEI. V dropped 6 bases and J dropped 0; count of bases not matched to a gene: 8. The CDR3: CASRPRGHYSNQPQHF. The CDR3 DNA follows: TGTGCCAGCAGGCCTAGGGGGCACTATAGCAATCAGCCCCAGCATTTT.

This clone was picked up a small number of times. The chain links TRBV7-9 to TRBJ2-3; 8 nucleotides agree with TRBD1. V trimming: 2 bases; J trimming: 4 bases; junction bases outside the gene matches: 8. Germline V gives CDR1 SEHNR, CDR2 FQNEAQ (reference sequence). The CDR3 is 16 residues long. The CDR3 region is CASSLIPAGGADTQYF. As DNA, the CDR3 is TGTGCCAGCAGCTTAATTCCGGCAGGGGGCGCAGATACGCAGTATTTT.

The V and J genes are TRBV3-1 (or the pseudogene TRBV3-2) and TRBJ2-1, with 13 bases identical to TRBD2. V lost 4 bases and J lost 5; bases outside the gene matches: 2. Germline CDR1 and CDR2: LGHDT and YNNKEL (reference sequence). The CDR3 length is 15 residues. The CDR3 nucleotides read TGTGCCAGCAGCCCAACTAGCGGGGGGGACAATGAGCAGTTCTTC. Protein: CASSPTSGGDNEQFF.

The V call is TRBV2, the J call TRBJ2-1; 7 nucleotides align to TRBD2. The V segment lost 10 bases and the J segment 6 bases; nucleotides outside the gene matches: 15. This CDR3 spans 15 amino acids. Per the germline V gene, CDR1 is SNHLY and CDR2 is FYNNEI. This chain's CDR3 is CAILKFNGRTNEQFF. CDR3 DNA sequence: TGTGCCATCCTCAAGTTTAACGGGAGGACCAATGAGCAGTTCTTC.

This chain joins TRBV21-1 and TRBJ2-3; the table names TRBD2, a call not compared with the DNA. TRBV21-1 has pseudogene status. This CDR3 is 13 amino acids long. The chain's CDR3 is CASSTSSTDTQYF. The CDR3 bases are TGTGCCAGCAGCACCTCTAGTACTGATACGCAGTATTTT.

This clone was seen more than once but under ten times. The chain has TRBV19 and TRBJ1-6; 7 bases agree with TRBD1. The ends lost 4 bases at V and 6 bases at J; junction bases unmatched: 6. CDR1 LNHDA and CDR2 SQIVND come from the germline V gene (reference sequence). The CDR3 loop spans 15 amino acids. CDR3 protein: CASSSPGTANSPLHF. CDR3 nucleotide sequence: TGTGCCAGTAGTAGCCCCGGGACAGCTAATTCACCCCTCCACTTT.

The V and J genes are TRBV28 and TRBJ1-5; D is unclear. V lost 6 bases and J 4 bases, leaving 16 bases between the germline ends. Germline V lookup: CDR1 MDHEN, CDR2 SYDVKM. The CDR3 loop spans 15 amino acids. The CDR3 reads CASSLGERGNQPQHF. The DNA for the CDR3 is TGTGCCAGCAGCCTTGGTGAGCGAGGGAATCAGCCCCAGCATTTT.

The V gene is TRBV4-1, the J gene TRBJ1-1, with TRBD1 identical over 7 bases. The germline CDR1 and CDR2 sequences are MGHRA and YSYEKL. J lost 5 bases, V lost 6 bases, and 9 bases had no gene match. CDR3 length equals 14 residues. The DNA for the CDR3 is TGCGCCAGCAGATTGTATACAGGGGATACTGAAGCTTTCTTT. The encoded protein is CASRLYTGDTEAFF.

V usage is TRBV7-9 and J usage is TRBJ2-5; D might be TRBD1 (5 bases). The CDR3 has 13 residues. Germline V gene data show CDR1 as SEHNR and CDR2 as FQNEAQ (reference sequence). V was pared by 3 bases and J by 1 base, with 6 bases between. This chain's CDR3 is CASSLTVQETQYF. DNA for the CDR3: TGTGCCAGCAGCTTGACAGTCCAAGAGACCCAGTACTTC.

The V and J genes are TRBV6-2 or TRBV6-3 and TRBJ2-5, with a possible D match to TRBD1 (6 bases). Germline V gene sequence: CDR1 MNHEY, CDR2 SVGEGT. This CDR3 region has 16 residues. Trimming shortened V by 6 bases and J by 4 bases, and 21 bases separated the two germline ends. The CDR3 DNA is TGTGCCAGCAGCTATATACAGGGTGCAAATCGAGAGACCCAGTACTTC. It encodes CASSYIQGANRETQYF.

The chain combines TRBV24-1 with TRBJ2-1, with 11 bases identical to TRBD1. Germline values: CDR1 KGHDR, CDR2 SFDVKD. Trimming cost V 8 bases and J 15 bases; bases outside gene matches: 5. There are 11 residues in the CDR3. The DNA of the CDR3 is TGTGCCACCATGGGGACAGGGGGTCGGTTCTTC. Translated, it gives CATMGTGGRFF.

This chain links TRBV29-1 with TRBJ2-3; 7 positions agree with TRBD2. In germline, CDR1 is SQVTM, CDR2 ANQGSEA. V was pared by 5 bases and J by 5 bases, with 13 bases of the junction left unmatched. The CDR3 has 15 residues. The CDR3 loop reads CSVCALGGGGDTQYF. The DNA of the CDR3 is TGCAGCGTTTGTGCCCTCGGCGGGGGAGGAGATACGCAGTATTTT.

CDR3 sequence (DNA): TGTGCCAGTAGTACAAGGGGGCGAGGGGCCAACGTCCTGACTTTC. Protein: CASSTRGRGANVLTF. The genes are TRBV19 and TRBJ2-6, with 7 bases that match TRBD1. The germline V gene has CDR1 LNHDA and CDR2 SQIVND (reference sequence). With V trimmed by 4 bases and J by 4 bases, 4 bases remained unmatched. This CDR3 has 15 amino acids.

The gene calls are TRBV7-6 and TRBJ2-3, with D perhaps matching TRBD2 (5 bases). Germline loops: CDR1 SGHVS, CDR2 FNYEAQ. CDR3 size: 15 residues. Trimming stripped 4 bases from V and 3 bases from J, with 14 bases between. The CDR3 DNA reads as TGTGCCAGCAGCTCTTCTCTCTCGGGAACAGATACGCAGTATTTT. This codes for CASSSSLSGTDTQYF.

This rearrangement joins TRBV6-6 to TRBJ1-2; 7 bases match TRBD1. With 2 bases clipped from V and 8 bases from J, the junction kept 14 bases outside the gene matches. CDR1 is MNHNY, CDR2 SVGAGI, per germline (reference sequence). There are 16 residues in the CDR3. Here the CDR3 reads CASSYLQDREVFGYTF. CDR3 sequence (DNA): TGTGCCAGCAGTTACCTCCAAGACAGGGAGGTATTCGGCTACACCTTC.

V is TRBV4-1 and J is TRBJ2-7; tentative D call: TRBD1 (6 bases). The CDR3 runs to 15 residues. The germline V gene encodes CDR1 MGHRA and CDR2 YSYEKL. Trimming left V 0 bases short and J 3 bases short, with 12 bases between. CDR3 coding DNA: TGCGCCAGCAGCCAAGAACAGGGAACGTACTACGAGCAGTACTTC. Its translation is CASSQEQGTYYEQYF.

The V call is TRBV28, the J call TRBJ1-1; TRBD1 matches 8 bases. J gave up 11 bases and V 4 bases, and 9 bases lay outside the gene matches. This CDR3 has 13 residues. CDR1 is MDHEN and CDR2 is SYDVKM in the germline V gene. The CDR3 DNA sequence: TGTGCCAGCAGTTCAGGACAGGGACGGAGTGCTTTCTTT. It yields the protein CASSSGQGRSAFF. Based on the CDR3 plus reference TRBV28 and TRBJ1-1, the full variable domain is DVKVTQSSRYLVKRTGEKVFLECVQDMDHENMFWYRQDPGLGLRLIYFSYDVKMKEKGDIPEGYSVSREKKERFSLILESASTNQTSMYLCASSSGQGRSAFFGQGTRLTVV.

The J gene is TRBJ2-3, the V gene TRBV9; 8 positions agree with TRBD2. CDR1 SGDLS and CDR2 YYNGEE come from the germline V gene. The CDR3 contains 18 residues. V was clipped by 0 bases and J by 0 bases; unmatched bases: 9. The CDR3 sequence is CASSVVAWASGSTDTQYF. The CDR3 nucleotides are TGTGCCAGCAGCGTAGTGGCTTGGGCTAGCGGGAGCACAGATACGCAGTATTTT.

This chain connects TRBV3-1 (or the pseudogene TRBV3-2) to TRBJ2-7; 7 bases are shared with TRBD1. This CDR3 has 20 residues. Per the germline V gene, CDR1 is LGHDT and CDR2 is YNNKEL (reference sequence). J gave up 2 bases and V 5 bases, and 24 bases lay outside the gene matches. The CDR3: CASSAGPSSFHQGEPYEQYF. CDR3 sequence (DNA): TGTGCCAGCAGCGCAGGGCCTTCCTCATTCCATCAGGGGGAGCCCTACGAGCAGTACTTC.

This clone was seen a handful of times. This chain links TRBV4-1 with TRBJ2-7; possible D gene TRBD1, 6 bases. The CDR3 consists of 15 residues. V was cut by 4 bases and J by 0 bases, with 13 bases left in between. Germline V lookup: CDR1 MGHRA, CDR2 YSYEKL. CDR3 loop: CASSPQVGASYEQYF. As DNA, the CDR3 is TGCGCCAGCAGCCCACAGGTGGGGGCCTCCTACGAGCAGTACTTC.